The 26 T cell receptor beta chains given below trace back to one sample, sequenced in a study of early T cells in non-severe SARS-CoV-2 infection. TCRdb ran MiXCR on the 5' RACE reads and lists one entry per CDR3 protein. The repertoire holds 40,000 to 45,000 distinct CDR3 sequences, with approximately 11% as singletons. Sequenced: whole blood. The receptors shown here come from an adult who was a healthcare worker with PCR-confirmed SARS-CoV-2 infection or an uninfected control (not recorded which).

This clonotype was counted at least ten times. CDR3 sequence: CASSLTGGEAFF. DNA for the CDR3: TGTGCCAGCAGCTTAACAGGGGGTGAGGCTTTCTTT. The chain links TRBV7-9 to TRBJ1-1; 8 nucleotides match TRBD1. V was pared by 2 bases and J by 11 bases, with 4 bases of the junction left unmatched. There are 12 residues in the CDR3. Germline loops: CDR1 SEHNR, CDR2 FQNEAQ (reference sequence).

The V and J genes are TRBV7-2 and TRBJ2-5, with a tentative D call TRBD1 (5 bases). The CDR3 loop spans 13 amino acids. V lost 3 bases, J lost 6 bases, and 11 bases lay in between. Germline loops: CDR1 SGHTA, CDR2 FQGNSA. CDR3 residues: CASSFKGSKTQYF. In DNA form, the CDR3 reads TGTGCCAGCAGCTTTAAGGGGTCCAAGACCCAGTACTTC.

The chain couples TRBV18 to TRBJ2-7; TRBD2 aligns across 10 bases. From germline, CDR1 is KGHSH and CDR2 LQKENI. The length of the CDR3 is 14 residues. The J segment lost 4 bases and the V segment lost 3 bases, leaving 3 bases of the junction unmatched. CDR3 region: CASSPSGGGYEQYF. DNA of the CDR3: TGTGCCAGCTCACCGAGCGGGGGGGGTTACGAGCAGTACTTC.

The rearrangement links TRBV25-1 to TRBJ2-7, with D maybe TRBD1 (5 bases). The V gene's germline CDR1 is MGHDK and CDR2 SYGVNS. Trimming took 6 bases from V and 3 from J, leaving 12 bases between them. This CDR3 contains 13 residues. The CDR3 DNA follows: TGTGCCAGCAGGGACACCCCGATCTACGAGCAGTACTTC. This gives the protein CASRDTPIYEQYF.

In this sample, this clonotype turned up a few times. The chain has TRBV6-6 and TRBJ1-5; tentative D call: TRBD1 (6 bases). CDR3 size: 15 residues. V was shortened by 0 bases and J by 3 bases, with 9 bases between the two germline ends. CDR1 is MNHNY, CDR2 SVGAGI, per germline (reference sequence). CDR3 sequence (DNA): TGTGCCAGCAGTTACTCGAGGGACACCAATCAGCCCCAGCATTTT. Its translation: CASSYSRDTNQPQHF.

Comment on this clonotype: At one of its ends the junction is not consistent with the germline gene, which may arise from a read error. The gene calls are TRBV12-3 or TRBV12-4 and TRBJ1-5, with 7 bases that match TRBD1. The CDR3 is 14 residues long. Written as DNA, the CDR3 is TGTGCCAGCAGTTTAAGGGACAGCAATCGGCCCCAGCATTTT. Its protein is CASSLRDSNRPQHF.

This clonotype was counted ten times or more. V is TRBV6-6 and J is TRBJ2-1; D remains ambiguous. Germline V gene lookup returns CDR1 MNHNY and CDR2 SVGAGI (reference sequence). Trimming removed 2 bases from V and 13 bases from J, with 6 bases in between. This CDR3 contains 10 residues. CDR3 protein: CASSYVEQFF. The CDR3, as DNA: TGTGCCAGCAGTTACGTAGAACAGTTCTTC.

The table lists this clonotype with a few counts. The rearrangement links TRBV28 to TRBJ1-4; a possible D gene is TRBD1 (6 bases). Germline loops: CDR1 MDHEN, CDR2 SYDVKM. CDR3 length: 12 amino acids. This chain's CDR3 is CATWGTREKLFF. The CDR3 DNA reads as TGTGCTACCTGGGGGACACGAGAAAAACTGTTTTTT.

This clonotype has just one count. This sequence joins TRBV21-1 and TRBJ2-7; TRBD1, the table's D call, lacks a check against the DNA. TRBV21-1 is annotated as a pseudogene. The CDR3 extends over 12 amino acids. CDR3 sequence reads: CASFGTLPEQYF. CDR3 coding DNA: TGTGCCAGCTTTGGGACATTACCCGAGCAGTACTTC.

This clonotype was picked up a small number of times. V and J are TRBV20-1 and TRBJ2-2; 9 bases align to TRBD2. Looked up from germline, CDR1 is DFQATT and CDR2 is SNEGSKA (reference sequence). Trimming at V came to 0 bases and at J to 1 base, leaving 3 bases not matched to a gene. The CDR3 spans 16 residues. Here the CDR3 DNA reads TGCAGTGCTAGAGATAGACTAGCGGTGAACACCGGGGAGCTGTTTTTT. It yields the protein CSARDRLAVNTGELFF.

This clonotype was observed at least ten times. The chain uses TRBV15 and TRBJ1-2, with D hard to call. The CDR3 consists of 12 residues. V lost 1 base and J lost 5, with 5 bases in between. Germline values: CDR1 LNHNV, CDR2 YYDKDF (reference sequence). Written as DNA, the CDR3 is TGTGCCACCAGCAGAGTCGGATATGGCTACACCTTC. Encoded protein: CATSRVGYGYTF. Full variable domain (missing parts from reference TRBV15 and TRBJ1-2): DAMVIQNPRYQVTQFGKPVTLSCSQTLNHNVMYWYQQKSSQAPKLLFHYYDKDFNNEADTPDNFQSRRPNTSFCFLDIRSPGLGDTAMYLCATSRVGYGYTFGSGTRLTVV.

This chain uses TRBV28 with TRBJ1-1; D unresolved. The V gene's germline CDR1 is MDHEN and CDR2 SYDVKM. The V gene lost 4 bases and the J gene lost 1 base, with 4 bases spanning the gap. The CDR3 consists of 12 residues. The CDR3 sequence is CASSWTNTEAFF. The CDR3 bases are TGTGCCAGCAGTTGGACGAACACTGAAGCTTTCTTT.

This clonotype was counted a few times. The genes are TRBV20-1 and TRBJ2-5, with 9 positions matching TRBD1. Germline V gene lookup returns CDR1 DFQATT and CDR2 SNEGSKA (reference sequence). The CDR3 totals 14 residues. V dropped 5 bases and J dropped 5; count of bases not matched to a gene: 9. The chain's CDR3 is CSAGGQGDWETQYF. In nucleotides, the CDR3 is TGCAGTGCTGGGGGACAGGGCGATTGGGAGACCCAGTACTTC.

A few counts support this clonotype. The chain joins TRBV9 to TRBJ2-7; 7 nucleotides agree with TRBD1. The CDR3 sequence is 14 residues long. Germline values: CDR1 SGDLS, CDR2 YYNGEE. Unmatched junction bases numbered 9, after V lost 3 bases and J lost 6 bases. In DNA form, the CDR3 reads TGTGCCAGCAGCGCCGTAGGGACAGCAAGCGAGCAGTACTTC. Encoded protein: CASSAVGTASEQYF.

This chain connects TRBV9 to TRBJ2-3, with TRBD2 matching 9 bases. Unmatched junction bases numbered 10, after V lost 4 bases and J lost 1 base. CDR1 and CDR2 (germline): SGDLS, YYNGEE. The CDR3 has 17 amino acids. CDR3 loop: CASSLRPRGGGTDTQYF. CDR3 DNA sequence: TGTGCCAGCAGCCTCCGGCCGCGCGGGGGGGGCACAGATACGCAGTATTTT.

This clonotype has ten or more counts. This chain joins TRBV29-1 and TRBJ1-2; a weak D match, TRBD1 (5 bases). The V gene lost 2 bases and the J gene lost 2 bases, with 9 bases spanning the gap. CDR1 is SQVTM and CDR2 is ANQGSEA in the germline V gene. This CDR3 has 13 amino acids. The CDR3, as DNA: TGCAGCGTTGAACAGGGAGGGAACTATGGCTACACCTTC. It is translated as CSVEQGGNYGYTF. Filled out from reference TRBV29-1 and TRBJ1-2, the complete variable domain reads SAVISQKPSRDICQRGTSLTIQCQVDSQVTMMFWYRQQPGQSLTLIATANQGSEATYESGFVIDKFPISRPNLTFSTLTVSNMSPEDSSIYLCSVEQGGNYGYTFGSGTRLTVV.

V and J are TRBV29-1 and TRBJ1-1; tentatively, D is TRBD1 (6 bases). Per the germline V gene, CDR1 is SQVTM and CDR2 is ANQGSEA. This CDR3 comprises 12 residues. V was pared by 6 bases and J by 4 bases, with 12 bases between. In nucleotides, the CDR3 is TGCAGCGTGGAAAGGGGGGCCACTGAAGCTTTCTTT. It encodes CSVERGATEAFF. Combining the CDR3 with reference TRBV29-1 and TRBJ1-1 gives the whole variable domain SAVISQKPSRDICQRGTSLTIQCQVDSQVTMMFWYRQQPGQSLTLIATANQGSEATYESGFVIDKFPISRPNLTFSTLTVSNMSPEDSSIYLCSVERGATEAFFGQGTRLTVV.

The rearrangement links TRBV7-9 to TRBJ1-3; D call uncertain. V lost 3 bases and J lost 4, with 4 bases in between. The germline CDR1 and CDR2 sequences are SEHNR and FQNEAQ (reference sequence). This CDR3 is built from 12 residues. The CDR3 DNA reads TGTGCCAGCAGCTTCCCCGGAAACACCATATATTTT. Protein sequence: CASSFPGNTIYF.

This clonotype was counted a few times. The rearrangement joins TRBV7-8 to TRBJ1-4, with no clear D. CDR1 and CDR2 from the germline V gene are SGHVS and FQNEAQ. The CDR3 is 12 residues long. V dropped 5 bases and J dropped 6 bases, with 7 bases sitting between them. CDR3 in amino acids: CASSPRDEKLFF. The CDR3 nucleotides are TGTGCCAGCAGCCCGAGAGATGAAAAACTGTTTTTT.

This clonotype was seen many times. V gene TRBV5-6 combines with J gene TRBJ1-4; D gene ambiguous. V was pared by 0 bases and J by 3 bases, with 3 bases between. The CDR3 consists of 13 residues. The germline gives CDR1 SGHDT, CDR2 YYEEEE. Here the CDR3 DNA reads TGTGCCAGCAGCTTGGGGCCTAATGAAAAACTGTTTTTT. Translation: CASSLGPNEKLFF.

The CDR3 bases are TGCAGTGCTAGTCTGAGGGCAGGTCGGCTCTCTGGGGCCAACGTCCTGACTTTC. Its translation: CSASLRAGRLSGANVLTF. V usage is TRBV20-1 and J usage is TRBJ2-6; TRBD2 might be the D (5 bases). V gave up 3 bases and J gave up 0 bases, with 18 bases separating them. The CDR3 has 18 amino acids. The V gene's germline CDR1 is DFQATT and CDR2 SNEGSKA (reference sequence).

The sample holds many counts of this clonotype. The V gene is TRBV27, the J gene TRBJ1-5, with D maybe TRBD1 (6 bases). The CDR3 consists of 15 residues. Trimming stripped 2 bases from V and 0 bases from J, with 8 bases between. In germline, CDR1 is MNHEY, CDR2 SMNVEV (reference sequence). This CDR3 reads CASSLKDSSNQPQHF. As DNA, the CDR3 is TGTGCCAGCAGTTTAAAGGACAGTAGCAATCAGCCCCAGCATTTT.

The chain employs TRBV5-7 and TRBJ1-1; D unresolved. TRBV5-7 is an ORF, and what it does is uncertain. Trimming took off 0 bases at V and 4 bases at J, with 13 bases between the two ends. CDR3 length equals 15 residues. CDR3 loop: CASSLVRGGSTEAFF. CDR3 bases: TGTGCCAGCAGCTTGGTTCGGGGAGGGAGCACTGAAGCTTTCTTT.

This clonotype was counted at least ten times. This chain joins TRBV7-2 and TRBJ1-6; D remains ambiguous. The CDR3 covers 14 residues. Per the germline V gene, CDR1 is SGHTA and CDR2 is FQGNSA. Deletions cut 5 bases from V and 3 bases from J, with 8 bases between. The CDR3 spells CASSPGDYNSPLHF. The CDR3 DNA follows: TGTGCCAGCAGCCCCGGAGACTATAATTCACCCCTCCACTTT. The full variable domain, in which reference TRBV7-2 and TRBJ1-6 provide the parts outside the CDR3, is GAGVSQSPSNKVTEKGKDVELRCDPISGHTALYWYRQSLGQGLEFLIYFQGNSAPDKSGLPSDRFSAERTGGSVSTLTIQRTQQEDSAVYLCASSPGDYNSPLHFGNGTRLTVT.

In its sample, this clonotype was seen many times. V usage is TRBV6-2 or TRBV6-3 and J usage is TRBJ1-4; 7 bases fit TRBD1. CDR1 MNHEY and CDR2 SVGEGT come from the germline V gene. V lost 2 bases and J lost 7; bases outside the gene matches: 7. The CDR3 contains 15 residues. The DNA for the CDR3 is TGTGCCAGCAGTTACCGGCCCAGGGGGAGTGAAAAACTGTTTTTT. Encoded protein: CASSYRPRGSEKLFF.

This clonotype was found many times. The chain recombines TRBV29-1 with TRBJ2-7; TRBD1 matches at 10 bases. V shed 6 bases, J shed 4 bases, and the junction held 12 bases outside the gene matches. Germline loops: CDR1 SQVTM, CDR2 ANQGSEA. The CDR3 loop spans 15 amino acids. CDR3 DNA sequence: TGCAGCGTGATCCGCCGGGACAGGGGAGATTACGAGCAGTACTTC. This encodes CSVIRRDRGDYEQYF.